One and the same sample provided the 18 T cell receptor beta chains below, sequenced in a study of identical twins. TCRdb re-called the 5' RACE reads with MiXCR, one entry per CDR3 protein. The sample has 600,000 to 850,000 distinct CDR3 sequences; 15% to 20% are singletons. These data also featured in a second study, about T cells expressing NK-cell markers.

Sequencing was carried out using PBMCs. These receptors were obtained from a woman between 18 and 29 years old in good health.

A few counts support this clonotype. The chain joins TRBV12-3 or TRBV12-4 to TRBJ2-3; a weak D match, TRBD2 (5 bases). The CDR3 is made up of 16 amino acids. The V end was cut by 6 bases, the J end by 0 bases, with 16 bases between. Here the CDR3 DNA reads TGTGCCAGCAGCAAGAAAGCGGTGCAAAGCACAGATACGCAGTATTTT. Its translation is CASSKKAVQSTDTQYF.

This chain joins TRBV20-1 and TRBJ2-1, with unresolved D. Per germline, CDR1 DFQATT and CDR2 SNEGSKA (reference sequence). Trimming removed 0 bases at V and 12 bases at J, with 12 bases between. CDR3 length: 12 residues. Here the CDR3 DNA reads TGCAGTGCTAGAGATCTTTTGGGGTGGCAGTTCTTC. It encodes CSARDLLGWQFF.

The chain employs TRBV6-1 and TRBJ1-2; 10 bases fit TRBD1. Germline V gives CDR1 MNHNS, CDR2 SASEGT. V gave up 4 bases and J gave up 6 bases; unmatched junction bases: 5. The CDR3 has 14 residues. The CDR3 DNA follows: TGTGCCAGCAGTGTAGACAGGGGGCACGATGGCTACACCTTC. Residues: CASSVDRGHDGYTF.

This clonotype was detected a few times. The chain links TRBV6-1 to TRBJ1-4; no clear D gene. The CDR3 sequence is 10 residues long. The V gene lost 2 bases and the J gene lost 10 bases, with 2 bases spanning the gap. Germline assignment: CDR1 MNHNS and CDR2 SASEGT. The CDR3 DNA follows: TGTGCCAGCAGTGAACGAAAACTGTTTTTT. Protein: CASSERKLFF.

This clonotype was detected many times. The chain uses TRBV10-3 and TRBJ2-1; the D is unclear. V was clipped by 2 bases and J by 6 bases, with 8 bases between them. This CDR3 region has 13 residues. Germline V gives CDR1 ENHRY, CDR2 SYGVKD. The CDR3: CAISEPLGNEQFF. The DNA of the CDR3 is TGTGCCATCAGTGAGCCCTTAGGCAATGAGCAGTTCTTC.

This clonotype showed up just a few times. V and J are TRBV5-1 and TRBJ2-1, with a tentative D call TRBD2 (5 bases). The V gene's germline CDR1 is SGHRS and CDR2 YFSETQ. Between the trimmed V and J ends, which lost 3 bases and 0 bases, there was a span of 22 bases. This CDR3 spans 19 amino acids. This CDR3 is CASSWPVARAPGSYNEQFF. CDR3 bases: TGCGCCAGCAGCTGGCCCGTGGCGAGGGCCCCGGGCTCCTACAATGAGCAGTTCTTC.

This clonotype was seen only a few times. The chain recombines TRBV20-1 with TRBJ2-1; 7 positions match TRBD2. Trimming took 3 bases from V and 0 from J; bases not matched to a gene: 5. The CDR3 has 15 amino acids. CDR1 and CDR2 from the germline V gene are DFQATT and SNEGSKA (reference sequence). The CDR3 loop reads CSARLTSASYNEQFF. As DNA, the CDR3 is TGCAGTGCTAGGCTCACTAGCGCCTCCTACAATGAGCAGTTCTTC.

This clonotype was detected ten times or more. The rearrangement joins TRBV6-2 or TRBV6-3 to TRBJ2-1; no clear D gene. The CDR3 runs 11 residues. V shed 2 bases and J shed 8 bases, with 4 bases lying between them. Germline lookup yields CDR1 MNHEY and CDR2 SVGEGT. This chain's CDR3 is CASSYRDEQFF. CDR3 DNA sequence: TGTGCCAGCAGTTACCGGGATGAGCAGTTCTTC.

There are a few counts of this clonotype. V gene TRBV5-1 combines with J gene TRBJ1-1, with 9 bases aligning to TRBD1. The CDR3 spans 15 residues. V lost 0 bases, J lost 4 bases, and 4 bases stayed unmatched. The germline V gene has CDR1 SGHRS and CDR2 YFSETQ. The CDR3 bases are TGCGCCAGCAGCTTGGGGGACAGGGTTGGCACTGAAGCTTTCTTT. It codes for CASSLGDRVGTEAFF.

V and J are TRBV6-2 or TRBV6-3 and TRBJ1-1; D not certain. CDR3 length: 13 residues. V lost 8 bases, J lost 3 bases, and 13 bases lay in between. The germline gives CDR1 MNHEY, CDR2 SVGEGT. The CDR3: CASGKGSHTEAFF. In nucleotides, the CDR3 is TGTGCCAGCGGAAAAGGGTCGCACACTGAAGCTTTCTTT.

There are many counts of this clonotype. V is TRBV20-1 and J is TRBJ2-3; D gene unclear. V was trimmed by 3 bases and J by 3 bases, leaving 10 bases between them. This CDR3 spans 13 amino acids. Germline V gene lookup returns CDR1 DFQATT and CDR2 SNEGSKA (reference sequence). The CDR3 bases are TGCAGTGCTAGCCCCCAGCTGACAGATACGCAGTATTTT. Translating it yields CSASPQLTDTQYF.

The chain couples TRBV6-5 to TRBJ2-2, with TRBD2 identical over 12 bases. The CDR3 sequence is 16 residues long. The trim removed 0 bases at V and 5 bases at J, leaving 1 base unmatched. Germline V CDR1 and CDR2: MNHEY, SVGAGI. CDR3 sequence reads: CASSYSTSGRTGELFF. CDR3 bases: TGTGCCAGCAGTTACTCGACTAGCGGGAGAACCGGGGAGCTGTTTTTT.

The chain employs TRBV7-3 and TRBJ2-1; TRBD2 aligns across 8 bases. Germline trimming cut 5 bases from V and 3 bases from J; bases unmatched to any gene: 6. From germline, CDR1 is SGHTA and CDR2 FQGTGA. CDR3 length equals 15 residues. CDR3 bases: TGTGCCAGCAGCGGGGGGCGGGGGGTCTACAATGAGCAGTTCTTC. It translates to CASSGGRGVYNEQFF.

In its sample, this clonotype was seen a few times. The chain recombines TRBV18 with TRBJ1-2, with 8 bases lining up with TRBD1. With V trimmed by 3 bases and J by 7 bases, 7 bases remained unmatched. From germline, CDR1 is KGHSH and CDR2 LQKENI. The length of the CDR3 is 14 residues. The chain's CDR3 is CASSPGQVGRGYTF. Written as DNA, the CDR3 is TGTGCCAGCTCACCGGGACAGGTCGGACGTGGCTACACCTTC.

V gene TRBV6-2 or TRBV6-3 combines with J gene TRBJ1-1, with TRBD1 identical over 7 bases. V dropped 6 bases and J dropped 5; count of bases not matched to a gene: 6. The CDR3 extends over 13 amino acids. Germline CDR1 MNHEY, CDR2 SVGEGT. The CDR3 DNA follows: TGTGCCAGCAGGTGGGACAGTAATACTGAAGCTTTCTTT. This encodes CASRWDSNTEAFF.

This sequence joins TRBV9 and TRBJ2-5; the match to TRBD1 covers 9 bases. The germline gives CDR1 SGDLS, CDR2 YYNGEE. There are 14 residues in the CDR3. Trimming took 4 bases from V and 5 from J; bases not matched to a gene: 6. The DNA of the CDR3 is TGTGCCAGCAGCACTAACAGGGGGCGCGAGACCCAGTACTTC. Translation: CASSTNRGRETQYF.

This CDR3 is CASSLVGTPIGETQYF. The CDR3 bases are TGCGCCAGCAGCTTGGTGGGAACCCCGATCGGGGAGACCCAGTACTTC. V is TRBV5-1 and J is TRBJ2-5; D uncertain. From germline, CDR1 is SGHRS and CDR2 YFSETQ. CDR3 length: 16 amino acids. Trimming pared 0 bases from V and 5 bases from J, leaving 17 bases between.

A few counts support this clonotype. V and J are TRBV7-9 and TRBJ2-4, with D perhaps TRBD1 or TRBD2 (5 bases each). The CDR3 totals 13 residues. In germline, CDR1 is SEHNR, CDR2 FQNEAQ (reference sequence). V lost 4 bases and J lost 8, with 12 bases in between. Here the CDR3 DNA reads TGTGCCAGCAGCTCTTGGGGGATGGACATTCAGTACTTC. Translation: CASSSWGMDIQYF. Full variable domain (remainder filled in from reference TRBV7-9 and TRBJ2-4): DTGVSQNPRHKITKRGQNVTFRCDPISEHNRLYWYRQTLGQGPEFLTYFQNEAQLEKSRLLSDRFSAERPKGSFSTLEIQRTEQGDSAMYLCASSSWGMDIQYFGAGTRLSVL.